These 12 T cell receptor beta chains share one sample of origin, sequenced in a study of CD8 T cells in ankylosing spondylitis. TCRdb re-called the 5' RACE reads with MiXCR, one entry per CDR3 protein. This table has just over 300,000 distinct CDR3 sequences, 20% to 25% appearing once. The sequenced material came from blood, either unsorted or a sorted T cell fraction (not recorded which). The origin of the receptors is a female donor with ankylosing spondylitis or in good health (not recorded which).

V gene TRBV5-4 combines with J gene TRBJ2-1; 8 bases map to TRBD2. CDR1 and CDR2 from the germline V gene are SGHNT and YYREEE (reference sequence). The length of the CDR3 is 14 residues. Germline trimming cut 1 base from V and 7 bases from J; bases unmatched to any gene: 4. The CDR3 region is CASSLIAGGNEQFF. In DNA form, the CDR3 reads TGTGCCAGCAGCTTGATCGCGGGAGGAAATGAGCAGTTCTTC.

The chain joins TRBV20-1 to TRBJ2-3; either TRBD1 or TRBD2 may supply D (6 bases each). The CDR3 runs to 17 residues. V gave up 6 bases and J gave up 2 bases, with 24 bases separating them. Per germline, CDR1 DFQATT and CDR2 SNEGSKA (reference sequence). DNA of the CDR3: TGCAGTGCAACTAGAAGGGGGGCGGGACCAGACACAGATACGCAGTATTTT. Protein product: CSATRRGAGPDTDTQYF.

The chain employs TRBV12-3 or TRBV12-4 and TRBJ2-1; D is ambiguous. The V gene lost 0 bases and the J gene lost 0 bases, with 15 bases spanning the gap. CDR3 size: 18 residues. Here the CDR3 reads CASSLALRYLGSYNEQFF. In DNA, the CDR3 is TGTGCCAGCAGTTTAGCGCTAAGATACCTAGGCTCCTACAATGAGCAGTTCTTC.

This chain links TRBV15 with TRBJ1-1; 8 positions match TRBD1. The germline V gene encodes CDR1 LNHNV and CDR2 YYDKDF (reference sequence). Trimming at V came to 4 bases and at J to 4 bases, leaving 8 bases not matched to a gene. CDR3 length: 15 amino acids. As DNA, the CDR3 is TGTGCCACCAGCACCCTCAGGGGGCTTGGCACTGAAGCTTTCTTT. It codes for CATSTLRGLGTEAFF.

The V and J genes are TRBV20-1 and TRBJ2-3; tentative D call: TRBD2 (6 bases). This CDR3 region has 15 residues. The germline V gene has CDR1 DFQATT and CDR2 SNEGSKA (reference sequence). The germline V and J ends were trimmed by 1 base and 6 bases, with 17 bases remaining between them. This CDR3 is CSARGTSRLADTQYF. The CDR3 DNA follows: TGCAGTGCTAGAGGCACTAGCCGGTTAGCCGATACGCAGTATTTT.

The rearrangement links TRBV6-2 or TRBV6-3 to TRBJ2-1; D gene unclear. CDR1 is MNHEY and CDR2 is SVGEGT in the germline V gene. The CDR3 length is 16 residues. The ends were cut back, 0 bases at V and 4 bases at J, with 13 bases in the middle. This CDR3 reads CASSYSQRLVYNEQFF. The CDR3 DNA is TGTGCCAGCAGTTACTCCCAACGGCTAGTTTACAATGAGCAGTTCTTC.

This chain connects TRBV11-2 to TRBJ2-2, with D possibly TRBD2 on 5 matching bases. The CDR3 loop spans 15 amino acids. Trimming took 5 bases from V and 5 from J, leaving 15 bases between them. CDR1 is SGHAT, CDR2 FQNNGV, per germline. CDR3 amino acids: CASSRFGRGTGELFF. The CDR3 DNA is TGTGCCAGCAGCCGCTTTGGGAGAGGGACCGGGGAGCTGTTTTTT.

This chain joins TRBV7-9 and TRBJ2-1, with 10 bases lining up with TRBD2. The germline V gene encodes CDR1 SEHNR and CDR2 FQNEAQ (reference sequence). This CDR3 is built from 14 residues. Unmatched junction bases numbered 6, after V lost 6 bases and J lost 7 bases. This chain's CDR3 is CASSSGLASNEQFF. The CDR3 coding sequence is TGTGCCAGCAGTTCGGGACTAGCGAGTAATGAGCAGTTCTTC.

This clonotype was picked up many times. V usage is TRBV20-1 and J usage is TRBJ1-1; TRBD1 might be the D (6 bases). Deletions cut 4 bases from V and 3 bases from J, with 18 bases between. The length of the CDR3 is 15 residues. Germline-derived CDR1 and CDR2 are DFQATT and SNEGSKA (reference sequence). DNA for the CDR3: TGCAGTGCTAAGGGGGGTGACAGGTTTTACACTGAAGCTTTCTTT. Encoded protein: CSAKGGDRFYTEAFF.

The J gene is TRBJ2-5, the V gene TRBV7-7, with D possibly matching TRBD2 (6 bases). Germline V gene sequence: CDR1 SSHAT, CDR2 FNYEAQ (reference sequence). Trimming cost V 5 bases and J 5 bases, with 15 bases left between them. The length of the CDR3 is 14 residues. This CDR3 reads CASSPSPGGETQYF. CDR3 in DNA: TGTGCCAGCAGCCCCAGCCCCGGAGGGGAGACCCAGTACTTC.

A few counts support this clonotype. V gene TRBV27 combines with J gene TRBJ1-4; no reliable D call. V lost 6 bases and J 0 bases, leaving 14 bases between the germline ends. Germline assignment: CDR1 MNHEY and CDR2 SMNVEV (reference sequence). The CDR3 has 16 amino acids. The CDR3 loop is CASSLGRAATNEKLFF. The CDR3 DNA reads as TGTGCCAGCAGCTTGGGAAGGGCTGCAACTAATGAAAAACTGTTTTTT.

The chain has TRBV19 and TRBJ2-7; perhaps D is TRBD1 or TRBD2 (5 bases each). The length of the CDR3 is 14 residues. Trimming cost V 3 bases and J 2 bases, with 11 bases left between them. Germline V gene data show CDR1 as LNHDA and CDR2 as SQIVND (reference sequence). CDR3 sequence: CASSIAGRTYEQYF. The CDR3 nucleotides are TGTGCCAGTAGTATCGCAGGGAGAACCTACGAGCAGTACTTC. The variable domain in full, completed from reference TRBV19 and TRBJ2-7, reads DGGITQSPKYLFRKEGQNVTLSCEQNLNHDAMYWYRQDPGQGLRLIYYSQIVNDFQKGDIAEGYSVSREKKESFPLTVTSAQKNPTAFYLCASSIAGRTYEQYFGPGTRLTVT.